These T cell receptor beta chains were read from a single sample in a study of early T cells in non-severe SARS-CoV-2 infection. In TCRdb, the 5' RACE reads were re-called with MiXCR into one record per CDR3 protein. The table has around 57,000 distinct CDR3 sequences, approximately 12% seen once. The sequenced sample consisted of whole blood. The source of these receptors is an adult who was a healthcare worker with PCR-confirmed SARS-CoV-2 infection or an uninfected control (not recorded which). CDR3s include the opening cysteine and the closing phenylalanine or tryptophan. The D gene is left open where the match is weak. Rows give clone size only sometimes, using once, few, many, or a class for an expanded clone.

CDR3aa,CDR3nt,v_gene,d_gene,j_gene,len,abundance
CASSPIYNEQFF,TGTGCCAGCAGCCCAATCTACAATGAGCAGTTCTTC,TRBV11-2,.,TRBJ2-1,12,many
CASSLFGQGNYQPQHF,TGTGCCAGCAGTCTTTTCGGACAGGGTAATTATCAGCCCCAGCATTTT,TRBV6-6,TRBD1,TRBJ1-5,16,many
CASSSTGGDVNTEAFF,TGTGCCAGCAGTTCGACAGGGGGCGATGTGAACACTGAAGCTTTCTTT,TRBV28,TRBD1,TRBJ1-1,16,.
CATSAPVGPSSYNEQFF,TGTGCCACCAGTGCCCCTGTGGGGCCGAGCTCCTACAATGAGCAGTTCTTC,TRBV24-1,.,TRBJ2-1,17,many
CASSVRTNYGYTF,TGTGCCAGCAGTGTCAGGACTAACTATGGCTACACCTTC,TRBV28,.,TRBJ1-2,13,many
CASSPQRQQNNSPLHF,TGTGCCAGCTCACCGCAACGACAGCAAAATAATTCACCCCTCCACTTT,TRBV18,.,TRBJ1-6,16,many
CASSQARGTNEKLFF,TGCGCCAGCAGCCAAGCAAGAGGGACTAATGAAAAACTGTTTTTT,TRBV4-1,.,TRBJ1-4,15,once
CASSSGQGGNIQYF,TGTGCCAGCAGTTCCGGACAGGGCGGGAACATTCAGTACTTC,TRBV27,TRBD1,TRBJ2-4,14,.
CATGGPSSYNEQFF,TGTGCCACAGGGGGACCAAGCTCCTACAATGAGCAGTTCTTC,TRBV28,TRBD1,TRBJ2-1,14,.
CASSDLAGTSGINEQFF,TGCGCCAGCAGTGACCTCGCAGGGACTAGCGGGATTAATGAGCAGTTCTTC,TRBV10-2,TRBD2,TRBJ2-1,17,medium-sized
CASRPGLNEQFF,TGTGCCAGCAGACCCGGGTTGAATGAGCAGTTCTTC,TRBV12-3/TRBV12-4,.,TRBJ2-1,12,few
CATAGTGMVGELFF,TGTGCCACCGCGGGGACAGGGATGGTCGGGGAGCTGTTTTTT,TRBV12-3/TRBV12-4,TRBD1,TRBJ2-2,14,.
CASSHGQGWEKLFF,TGTGCCAGCAGCCATGGACAGGGCTGGGAAAAACTGTTTTTT,TRBV7-9,TRBD1,TRBJ1-4,14,.
CSGRWAKNIQYF,TGCAGCGGACGTTGGGCCAAAAACATTCAGTACTTC,TRBV29-1,.,TRBJ2-4,12,many
CASSLDGRTSGTGELFF,TGTGCCAGCAGCTTAGATGGGCGGACTAGCGGGACCGGGGAGCTGTTTTTT,TRBV11-2,TRBD2,TRBJ2-2,17,.
CASSYLRTGAQPQHF,TGTGCCAGCAGTTACCTTCGGACAGGGGCTCAGCCCCAGCATTTT,TRBV6-2/TRBV6-3,TRBD1,TRBJ1-5,15,many
CAWSVLGGGYTF,TGTGCCTGGAGTGTACTGGGAGGTGGCTACACCTTC,TRBV30,.,TRBJ1-2,12,few
CASSHTRISGNTIYF,TGTGCCAGCAGTCACACCCGAATCTCTGGAAACACCATATATTTT,TRBV12-3/TRBV12-4,.,TRBJ1-3,15,.
CASSYSLPVLLGADTEAFF,TGTGCCAGCAGTTACTCCCTACCGGTCCTGTTGGGGGCCGACACTGAAGCTTTCTTT,TRBV6-2/TRBV6-3,.,TRBJ1-1,19,.
CAWSVLADSTDTQYF,TGTGCCTGGAGTGTACTAGCGGACAGCACAGATACGCAGTATTTT,TRBV30,TRBD2,TRBJ2-3,15,many
CASSLVPSGGFPNEQFF,TGTGCCAGCAGCTTAGTCCCTAGCGGGGGGTTCCCCAATGAGCAGTTCTTC,TRBV7-2,TRBD2,TRBJ2-1,17,.
CASRPMWTGATEAFF,TGTGCCAGCAGACCGATGTGGACAGGGGCCACTGAAGCTTTCTTT,TRBV6-1,TRBD1,TRBJ1-1,15,.
CASSSPGATNEKLFF,TGTGCCAGCAGCTCACCGGGCGCAACTAATGAAAAACTGTTTTTT,TRBV7-9,.,TRBJ1-4,15,many
CASSPGLAGTDTQYF,TGCGCCAGCAGCCCCGGACTAGCGGGAACAGATACGCAGTATTTT,TRBV5-1,TRBD2,TRBJ2-3,15,many
CSVSSGQALMGYTF,TGCAGCGTTTCTTCAGGACAGGCGTTGATGGGCTACACCTTC,TRBV29-1,TRBD1,TRBJ1-2,14,many
CASSLGEYNSPLHF,TGTGCCAGCAGCTTAGGGGAATATAATTCACCCCTCCACTTT,TRBV7-9,.,TRBJ1-6,14,few
CASQQGAETQYF,TGCGCCAGCCAACAGGGGGCAGAGACCCAGTACTTC,TRBV5-1,TRBD1,TRBJ2-5,12,.
CASSLYDRAGELFF,TGTGCCAGCAGTTTATATGACAGGGCCGGGGAGCTGTTTTTT,TRBV27,TRBD1,TRBJ2-2,14,few
CASSYSSIQVFGYTF,TGTGCCAGCAGTTACTCGAGTATACAGGTCTTTGGCTACACCTTC,TRBV6-5,.,TRBJ1-2,15,.
CASTGSAPGQPQHF,TGTGCCAGCACGGGGTCCGCGCCGGGTCAGCCCCAGCATTTT,TRBV12-3/TRBV12-4,.,TRBJ1-5,14,many
CSASPAGGYNEQFF,TGCAGTGCTAGCCCAGCGGGAGGATACAATGAGCAGTTCTTC,TRBV20-1,TRBD2,TRBJ2-1,14,many